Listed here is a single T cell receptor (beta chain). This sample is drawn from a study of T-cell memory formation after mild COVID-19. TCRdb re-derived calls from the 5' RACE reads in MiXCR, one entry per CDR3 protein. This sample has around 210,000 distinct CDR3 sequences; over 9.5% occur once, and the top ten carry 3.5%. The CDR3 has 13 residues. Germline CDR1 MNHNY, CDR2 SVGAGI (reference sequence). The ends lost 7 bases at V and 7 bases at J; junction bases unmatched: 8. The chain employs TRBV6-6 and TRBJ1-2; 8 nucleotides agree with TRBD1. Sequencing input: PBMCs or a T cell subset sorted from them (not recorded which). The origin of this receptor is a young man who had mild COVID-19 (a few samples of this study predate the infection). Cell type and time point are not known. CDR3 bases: TGTGCCAGCACCGTGGACAGGGACCCTGGCTACACCTTC. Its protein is CASTVDRDPGYTF.